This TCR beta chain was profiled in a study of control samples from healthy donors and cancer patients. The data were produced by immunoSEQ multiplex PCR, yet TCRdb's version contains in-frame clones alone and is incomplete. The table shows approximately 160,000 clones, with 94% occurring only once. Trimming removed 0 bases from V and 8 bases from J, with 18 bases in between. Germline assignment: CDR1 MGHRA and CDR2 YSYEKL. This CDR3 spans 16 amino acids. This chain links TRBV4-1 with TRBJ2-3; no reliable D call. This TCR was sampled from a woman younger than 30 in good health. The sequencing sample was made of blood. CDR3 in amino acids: CASSQDYGISGGTQYF. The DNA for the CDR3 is TGCGCCAGCAGCCAAGATTACGGCATCTCAGGCGGTACGCAGTATTTT.